This T cell receptor (beta chain) was sequenced during a study of early T cells in non-severe SARS-CoV-2 infection. The CDR3 consists of 15 residues. V lost 5 bases and J lost 0, with 12 bases in between. Germline CDR1 reads MRHNA; CDR2 reads SNTAGT. Unique molecular identifiers were attached to individual cDNA molecules. TCRdb itself ran the 5' RACE reads through MiXCR, one entry per CDR3 protein. The sample records about 59,000 distinct CDR3 sequences, approximately 12% being singletons. Study conclusions and caveats: Anti-spike CD8 specificities were favored by VDJdb matching, whose results missed private and CD4 specificities.

The sample holds many counts of this clonotype. Its specificity is unknown. The sequencing input was whole blood. The receptor was derived from an adult who was a healthcare worker with PCR-confirmed SARS-CoV-2 infection or an uninfected control (not recorded which). The V call is TRBV6-4, the J call TRBJ2-3; D unresolved. CDR3 nucleotide sequence: TGTGCCAGCAGTACGGGCGGTACTAGCACAGATACGCAGTATTTT. As protein: CASSTGGTSTDTQYF.